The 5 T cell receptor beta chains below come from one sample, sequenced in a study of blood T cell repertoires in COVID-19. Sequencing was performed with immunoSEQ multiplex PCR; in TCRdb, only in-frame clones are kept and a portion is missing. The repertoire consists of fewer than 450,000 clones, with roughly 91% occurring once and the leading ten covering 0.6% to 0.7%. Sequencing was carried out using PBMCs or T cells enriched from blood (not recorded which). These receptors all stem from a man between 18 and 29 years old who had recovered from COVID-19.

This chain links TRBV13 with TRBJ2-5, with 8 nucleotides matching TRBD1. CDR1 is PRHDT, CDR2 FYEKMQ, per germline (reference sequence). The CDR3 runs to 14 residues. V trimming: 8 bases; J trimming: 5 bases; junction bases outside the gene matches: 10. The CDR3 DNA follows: TGTGCCAGCGGTCGACAGGGGTTGGATGAGACCCAGTACTTC. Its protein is CASGRQGLDETQYF.

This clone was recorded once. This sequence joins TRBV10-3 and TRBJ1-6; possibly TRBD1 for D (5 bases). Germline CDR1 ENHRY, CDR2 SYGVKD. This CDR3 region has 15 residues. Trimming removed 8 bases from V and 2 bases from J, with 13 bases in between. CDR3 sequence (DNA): TGTGCCATCGGGCAGGGCGTAACCTATAATTCACCCCTCCACTTT. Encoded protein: CAIGQGVTYNSPLHF.

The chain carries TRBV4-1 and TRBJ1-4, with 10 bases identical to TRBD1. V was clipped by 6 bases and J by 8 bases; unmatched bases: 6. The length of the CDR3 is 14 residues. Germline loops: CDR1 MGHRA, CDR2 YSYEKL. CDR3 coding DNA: TGCGCCAGCAGAACGGGACAGGGGTTAGAAAAACTGTTTTTT. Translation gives CASRTGQGLEKLFF.

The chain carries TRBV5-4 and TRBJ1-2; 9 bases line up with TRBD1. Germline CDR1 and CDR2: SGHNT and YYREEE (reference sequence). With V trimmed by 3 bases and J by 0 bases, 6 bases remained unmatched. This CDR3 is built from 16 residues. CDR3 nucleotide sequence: TGTGCCAGCAGCTGGGGACAGGGAACACCTAACTATGGCTACACCTTC. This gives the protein CASSWGQGTPNYGYTF.

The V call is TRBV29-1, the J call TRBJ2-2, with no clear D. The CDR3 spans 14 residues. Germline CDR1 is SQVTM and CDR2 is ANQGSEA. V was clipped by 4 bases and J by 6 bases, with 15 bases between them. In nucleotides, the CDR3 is TGCAGCGTTGTTGACCAAGGCGGTGCCGGGGAGCTGTTTTTT. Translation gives CSVVDQGGAGELFF.